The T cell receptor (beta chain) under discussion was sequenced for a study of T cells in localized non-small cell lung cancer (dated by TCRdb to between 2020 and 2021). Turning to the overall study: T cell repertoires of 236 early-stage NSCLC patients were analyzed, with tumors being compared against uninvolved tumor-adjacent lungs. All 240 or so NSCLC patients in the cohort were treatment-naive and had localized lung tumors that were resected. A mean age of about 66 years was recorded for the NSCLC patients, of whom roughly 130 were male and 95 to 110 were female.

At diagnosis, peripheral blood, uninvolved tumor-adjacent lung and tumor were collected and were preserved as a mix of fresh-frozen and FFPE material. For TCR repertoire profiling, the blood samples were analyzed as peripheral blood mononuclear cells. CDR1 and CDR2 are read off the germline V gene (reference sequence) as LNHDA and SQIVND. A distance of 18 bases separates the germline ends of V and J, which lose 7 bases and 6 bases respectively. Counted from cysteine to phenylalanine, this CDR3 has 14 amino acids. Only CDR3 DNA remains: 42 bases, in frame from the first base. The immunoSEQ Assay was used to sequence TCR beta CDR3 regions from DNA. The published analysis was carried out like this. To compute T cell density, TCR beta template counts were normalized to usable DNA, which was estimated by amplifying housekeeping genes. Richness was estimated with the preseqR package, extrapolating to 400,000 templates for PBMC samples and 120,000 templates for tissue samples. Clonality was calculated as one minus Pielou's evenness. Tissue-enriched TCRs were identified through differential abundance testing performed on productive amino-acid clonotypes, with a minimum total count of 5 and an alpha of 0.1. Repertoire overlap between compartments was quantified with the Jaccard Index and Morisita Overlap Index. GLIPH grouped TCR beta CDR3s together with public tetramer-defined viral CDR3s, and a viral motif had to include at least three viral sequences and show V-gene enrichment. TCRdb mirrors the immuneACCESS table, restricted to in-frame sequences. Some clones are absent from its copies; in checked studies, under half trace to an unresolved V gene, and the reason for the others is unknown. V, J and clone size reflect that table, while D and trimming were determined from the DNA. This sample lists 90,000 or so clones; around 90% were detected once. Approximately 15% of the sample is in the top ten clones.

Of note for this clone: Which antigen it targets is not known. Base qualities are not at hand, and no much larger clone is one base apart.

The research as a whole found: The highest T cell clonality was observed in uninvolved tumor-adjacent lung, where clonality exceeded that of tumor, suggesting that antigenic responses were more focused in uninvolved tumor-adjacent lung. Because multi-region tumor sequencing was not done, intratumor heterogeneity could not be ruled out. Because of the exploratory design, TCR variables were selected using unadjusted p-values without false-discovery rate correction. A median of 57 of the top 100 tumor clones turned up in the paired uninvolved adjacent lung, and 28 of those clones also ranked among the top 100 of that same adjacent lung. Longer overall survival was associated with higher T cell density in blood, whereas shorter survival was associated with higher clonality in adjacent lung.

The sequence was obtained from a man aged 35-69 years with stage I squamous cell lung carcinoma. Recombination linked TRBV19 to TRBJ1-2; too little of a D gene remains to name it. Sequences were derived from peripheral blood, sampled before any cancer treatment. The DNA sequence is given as TGTGCCAGTAAAATTGGGGAGGGTATAAATGGCTACACCTTC. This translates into CASKIGEGINGYTF.